The rows below give T cell receptor beta chains drawn from one sample of a study of shared clonotypes between healthy human individuals. TCRdb's copy holds only in-frame clones and misses some; the assay was immunoSEQ multiplex PCR. The sample yields 640,000 or so clones, more than 70% seen once. Material for sequencing was memory CD4+ T cells sorted from blood. These receptors came from a woman aged 30 to 39 in good health. The CDR3 runs from the conserved cysteine through the conserved F or W. D genes are given only for firm matches. Rows may omit the clone size; those that give it use once, few, many or a size class.

clone size: -
J gene: TRBJ1-1
V gene: TRBV7-3
D gene: -
CDR3 DNA: TGTGCCAGCAGCCCGGCTACAGGGTCGGGCACTGAAGCTTTCTTT
CDR3 protein: CASSPATGSGTEAFF

clone size: -
J gene: TRBJ1-3
V gene: TRBV6-1
D gene: -
CDR3 DNA: TGTGCCAGCATCGTAAACTCTGGAAACACCATATATTTT
CDR3 protein: CASIVNSGNTIYF

clone size: -
J gene: TRBJ1-1
V gene: TRBV6-1
D gene: -
CDR3 DNA: TGTGCCAGCAGTACCAGGGTTCAGGCCACTGAAGCTTTCTTT
CDR3 protein: CASSTRVQATEAFF

clone size: -
J gene: TRBJ2-5
V gene: TRBV2
D gene: TRBD2
CDR3 DNA: TGTGCCAGCTACGGGACTAGCGGGCAAGAGACCCAGTACTTC
CDR3 protein: CASYGTSGQETQYF

clone size: few
J gene: TRBJ2-1
V gene: TRBV7-2
D gene: -
CDR3 DNA: TGTGCCAGCAGAGGACATGAGCCCTACAATGAGCAGTTCTTC
CDR3 protein: CASRGHEPYNEQFF

clone size: few
J gene: TRBJ1-1
V gene: TRBV6-1
D gene: TRBD1
CDR3 DNA: TGTGCCAGCAGTGAAAACAGGGGGCCTGCGGACACTGAAGCTTTCTTT
CDR3 protein: CASSENRGPADTEAFF

clone size: once
J gene: TRBJ1-1
V gene: TRBV10-3
D gene: -
CDR3 DNA: TGTGCCATCAGTGTTTCAGGGGACACTGAAGCTTTCTTT
CDR3 protein: CAISVSGDTEAFF

clone size: -
J gene: TRBJ1-2
V gene: TRBV5-1
D gene: -
CDR3 DNA: TGCGCCAGCAGCGAGGGGGGCAACTATGGCTACACCTTC
CDR3 protein: CASSEGGNYGYTF

clone size: -
J gene: TRBJ2-7
V gene: TRBV19
D gene: TRBD1
CDR3 DNA: TGTGCCAGTAGGGGGCTAAACAGGGGCGACGAGCAGTACTTC
CDR3 protein: CASRGLNRGDEQYF

clone size: -
J gene: TRBJ1-2
V gene: TRBV10-1
D gene: TRBD1
CDR3 DNA: TGCGCCAGCAGCGAGGGACAGCCGCGTCCTGGTGGCTACACCTTC
CDR3 protein: CASSEGQPRPGGYTF

clone size: few
J gene: TRBJ1-2
V gene: TRBV10-1
D gene: TRBD1
CDR3 DNA: TGCGCCAGCAAGAAGACGGGACAGGGATCGTATGGCTACACCTTC
CDR3 protein: CASKKTGQGSYGYTF

clone size: -
J gene: TRBJ1-4
V gene: TRBV7-9
D gene: -
CDR3 DNA: TGTGCCATATTTAAGTGGGTTGCAACTAATGAAAAACTGTTTTTT
CDR3 protein: CAIFKWVATNEKLFF

clone size: few
J gene: TRBJ1-2
V gene: TRBV6-5
D gene: TRBD1
CDR3 DNA: TGTGCCAGCAGTGGGGGACAGACCTACACCTTC
CDR3 protein: CASSGGQTYTF

clone size: few
J gene: TRBJ1-1
V gene: TRBV28
D gene: -
CDR3 DNA: TGTGCCAGCAGAGGGGGTGGTGGCACTGAAGCTTTCTTT
CDR3 protein: CASRGGGGTEAFF

clone size: few
J gene: TRBJ2-6
V gene: TRBV11-2
D gene: TRBD1
CDR3 DNA: TGTGCCAGCAGCTTAGCGGGACAGGGGTATCCTGGGGCCAACGTCCTGACTTTC
CDR3 protein: CASSLAGQGYPGANVLTF

clone size: few
J gene: TRBJ1-1
V gene: TRBV18
D gene: TRBD1
CDR3 DNA: TGTGCCAGCTCCTACGGACAGGAGAGCCGGATCACTGAAGCTTTCTTT
CDR3 protein: CASSYGQESRITEAFF

clone size: -
J gene: TRBJ2-5
V gene: TRBV30
D gene: TRBD2
CDR3 DNA: TGTGCCTGGAGTTTAAAGGGACTAGTCTCGGAGACCCAGTACTTC
CDR3 protein: CAWSLKGLVSETQYF

clone size: -
J gene: TRBJ2-7
V gene: TRBV2
D gene: -
CDR3 DNA: TGTGCCAGCAGCGTCGGGACTGACTCCTACGAGCAGTACTTC
CDR3 protein: CASSVGTDSYEQYF

clone size: -
J gene: TRBJ1-4
V gene: TRBV27
D gene: TRBD1
CDR3 DNA: TGTGCCAGTAGAGGGACAGGGGATAGTTATGAAAAACTGTTTTTT
CDR3 protein: CASRGTGDSYEKLFF

clone size: -
J gene: TRBJ1-2
V gene: TRBV7-2
D gene: TRBD1
CDR3 DNA: TGTGCCAGCAGCAAGAGCGGGACAGCTATCGGCTACACCTTC
CDR3 protein: CASSKSGTAIGYTF

clone size: -
J gene: TRBJ2-1
V gene: TRBV4-1
D gene: -
CDR3 DNA: TGCGCCAGCAGCCAAGCGGCGGCCAGAAGAGGGTTCTACAATGAGCAGTTCTTC
CDR3 protein: CASSQAAARRGFYNEQFF

clone size: -
J gene: TRBJ2-5
V gene: TRBV21-1
D gene: -
CDR3 DNA: TGTGCCAGCAGGAAAGGGGGAGAGGGGACCCAGTACTTC
CDR3 protein: CASRKGGEGTQYF

clone size: once
J gene: TRBJ1-3
V gene: TRBV6-6
D gene: -
CDR3 DNA: TGTGCCAGCAGTTTAACACTTCACGATGGAAACACCATATATTTT
CDR3 protein: CASSLTLHDGNTIYF

clone size: -
J gene: TRBJ2-7
V gene: TRBV5-1
D gene: -
CDR3 DNA: TGCGCCAGCAGCTATTCCCAGGGGGGGGAATACTACGAGCAGTACTTC
CDR3 protein: CASSYSQGGEYYEQYF

clone size: -
J gene: TRBJ2-7
V gene: TRBV7-2
D gene: -
CDR3 DNA: TGTGCCAGCAGCTTCCAAGCGGAGATCCACTACGAGCAGTACTTC
CDR3 protein: CASSFQAEIHYEQYF

clone size: -
J gene: TRBJ2-5
V gene: TRBV19
D gene: TRBD1
CDR3 DNA: TGTGCCAGTAGTCCAGGAGGGACAGGTGGGGAGACCCAGTACTTC
CDR3 protein: CASSPGGTGGETQYF

clone size: -
J gene: TRBJ1-2
V gene: TRBV19
D gene: -
CDR3 DNA: TGTGCCAGTAGCGACAGAGCCAATCACTTGCCGAAGGGCTACACCTTC
CDR3 protein: CASSDRANHLPKGYTF

clone size: -
J gene: TRBJ2-4
V gene: TRBV19
D gene: -
CDR3 DNA: TGTGCCAGTAGTGCCTTGTTTGGAGCCAAAAACATTCAGTACTTC
CDR3 protein: CASSALFGAKNIQYF

clone size: -
J gene: TRBJ2-7
V gene: TRBV10-1
D gene: -
CDR3 DNA: TGCGCCAGCAGTGAGTACCCCGGCAGGGAAGGCTCCTACGAGCAGTACTTC
CDR3 protein: CASSEYPGREGSYEQYF

clone size: -
J gene: TRBJ1-1
V gene: TRBV28
D gene: -
CDR3 DNA: TGTGCCAGCAGCCCGACGGACATGAACACTGAAGCTTTCTTT
CDR3 protein: CASSPTDMNTEAFF

clone size: -
J gene: TRBJ2-3
V gene: TRBV18
D gene: -
CDR3 DNA: TGTGCCAGCTCACCACAGTGGGGCCGCGGGGATACGCAGTATTTT
CDR3 protein: CASSPQWGRGDTQYF

clone size: -
J gene: TRBJ1-1
V gene: TRBV28
D gene: -
CDR3 DNA: TGTGCCAGCAGTCCGAGAATCAGGGGTCTCATCCTCCCGAACACTGAAGCTTTCTTT
CDR3 protein: CASSPRIRGLILPNTEAFF